This TCR beta chain was identified during a study of cytomegalovirus exposure and HLA in healthy donors. Study-wide results and limits: Fewer N-insertions than the 666-donor mean were reportedly shown by an Asian-associated ancestry cluster in a later analysis. Reports credit the classifier with highly specific, highly sensitive diagnosis of cytomegalovirus status. Common viral pathogens seemed to be connected with several of the most significant clusters, according to a later analysis.

In the PCR, 60 Vbeta and 13 Jbeta primers were used. Data came from immunoSEQ multiplex PCR; TCRdb stores just in-frame clones and leaves some out. The profile shows about 160,000 clones, approximately 80% of them singletons. Germline-derived CDR1 and CDR2 are SGHDN and FVKESK. V shed 2 bases and J shed 3 bases, with 14 bases lying between them. This CDR3 spans 16 amino acids. For this clone: Antigen unknown.

Sequenced: PBMCs. The chain is built from TRBV14 and TRBJ2-1, with D perhaps matching TRBD1 (6 bases). The receptor was derived from a young man in good health and CMV-seropositive. The CDR3 DNA reads TGTGCCAGCAGCCAAAATCCAGGGGCAAACTACAATGAGCAGTTCTTC. Translation gives CASSQNPGANYNEQFF.